The rows below give T cell receptor beta chains drawn from one sample of a study of T cell clusters in autoimmune cytopenias. TCRdb reprocessed the multiplex PCR reads and keeps a single row for each CDR3 protein, giving no DNA. The sample's table shows hundreds of distinct CDR3 sequences. The sequenced material came from peripheral blood. Receptors were obtained from a human donor with an autoimmune cytopenia or autoimmune hepatitis (not recorded which). Both conserved end residues are part of each CDR3. Clone size is stated in some rows and not others, as once, few, many or a class when expanded.

large	TRBV6-5	TRBJ2-3	CASSRGLSGDTQYF
medium-sized	TRBV7-6	TRBJ2-3	CASSVTSGGRTDTQYF
NA	TRBV20-1	TRBJ2-5	CSARDEQGGYQETQYF
NA	TRBV29-1	TRBJ1-2	CSGISGGEGYTF
medium-sized	TRBV5-3	TRBJ2-3	CARSLVGYMLTQYF
medium-sized	TRBV7-2	TRBJ2-7	CASSSVAGTYEQYF
NA	TRBV5-6	TRBJ1-3	CASSRDSSGNTIYF
large	TRBV29-1	TRBJ2-1	CSGISGGEQFF
NA	TRBV10-2	TRBJ1-5	CAIHRGQPQHF
medium-sized	TRBV27	TRBJ2-5	CASSLLAGGPRAQETQYF
medium-sized	TRBV5-4	TRBJ2-7	CASSGGSGTLPYEQYF
NA	TRBV20-1	TRBJ2-5	CSARDLQRGYQETQYF
NA	TRBV5-5	TRBJ2-5	CASSRTIASRETQYF
NA	TRBV14	TRBJ1-1	CASSPGRNTEAFF
medium-sized	TRBV19	TRBJ2-4	CASSIRGGGGSNIQYF
NA	TRBV19	TRBJ2-1	CASRGSAEQFF
medium-sized	TRBV14	TRBJ2-5	CASSQGPALETQYF
NA	TRBV20-1	TRBJ2-5	CSARGLAGVETQYF
NA	TRBV20-1	TRBJ2-3	CSAYDPDATDTQYF
large	TRBV6-5	TRBJ1-6	CASSYQETAPLHF
hyperexpanded	TRBV6-5	TRBJ2-3	CASSYEGAQADTQYF
NA	TRBV5-4	TRBJ1-1	CATGTELNTEAFF
NA	TRBV7-6	TRBJ2-1	CASSPPYKSSYNEQFF
medium-sized	TRBV30	TRBJ2-2	CAWTQGHGGELFF
medium-sized	TRBV18	TRBJ2-1	CASSPGQTNEQFF
medium-sized	TRBV12-3/TRBV12-4	TRBJ2-7	CASSPPLARDEQYF
NA	TRBV11-2	TRBJ2-1	CASGTRQNNEQFF
large	TRBV30	TRBJ2-7	CAWSQTLYEQYF
NA	TRBV15	TRBJ2-5	CATSRVSSQETQYF